This T cell receptor (beta chain) was retrieved from a study of cytomegalovirus exposure and HLA in healthy donors. Regarding the study as a whole: TRBV6-2, TRBV6-3 and some other V segments were excluded as indistinguishable.

Of note for this clone: Its cognate antigen is unknown.

PCR was performed using 60 Vbeta and 13 Jbeta primers. Using immunoSEQ multiplex PCR, the repertoire was profiled, and TCRdb retains in-frame clones only, with some absent. The repertoire holds about 110,000 clones, with more than 60% as singletons. Between the trimmed V and J ends, which lost 0 bases and 2 bases, there was a span of 11 bases. The CDR3 totals 15 residues. Germline CDR1 and CDR2: SGHNT and YYREEE (reference sequence). Sequenced sample: PBMCs. The gene calls are TRBV5-4 and TRBJ1-2, with a possible D match to TRBD1 (5 bases). The origin of this receptor is a man between 60 and 70 years old in good health and CMV-seronegative. The CDR3 nucleotides read TGTGCCAGCAGCTTGGGACTGGGGCTGAACTATGGCTACACCTTC. Its translation is CASSLGLGLNYGYTF. Full variable domain (remainder filled in from reference TRBV5-4 and TRBJ1-2): ETGVTQSPTHLIKTRGQQVTLRCSSQSGHNTVSWYQQALGQGPQFIFQYYREEENGRGNFPPRFSGLQFPNYSSELNVNALELDDSALYLCASSLGLGLNYGYTFGSGTRLTVV.